Presented here are 29 T cell receptor beta chains from one specimen sequenced in a study of cytomegalovirus exposure and HLA in healthy donors. PCR amplification relied on 60 Vbeta primers (plus 13 Jbeta primers). TCRdb keeps only in-frame clones here, not all; method: immunoSEQ multiplex PCR. In the table there are about 120,000 clones, 65% to 85% of which are singletons. The sample was PBMCs. The receptor set was obtained from a woman between 40 and 50 years old in good health and CMV-seropositive.

The V and J genes are TRBV6-5 and TRBJ2-7; no definite D call. Germline values: CDR1 MNHEY, CDR2 SVGAGI. The CDR3 totals 13 residues. V was pared by 5 bases and J by 0 bases, with 8 bases between. CDR3 sequence: CASSQISSYEQYF. The CDR3 DNA is TGTGCCAGCAGTCAGATAAGCTCCTACGAGCAGTACTTC.

The rearrangement uses TRBV6-6 and TRBJ2-5; maybe TRBD1 (6 bases). The CDR3 is made up of 14 amino acids. Trimming shortened V by 4 bases and J by 0 bases, and 9 bases separated the two germline ends. Germline V lookup: CDR1 MNHNY, CDR2 SVGAGI (reference sequence). The CDR3 loop reads CASSWDTYQETQYF. CDR3 bases: TGTGCCAGCAGTTGGGACACCTACCAAGAGACCCAGTACTTC.

The chain employs TRBV10-3 and TRBJ1-2; 11 positions match TRBD1. V shed 6 bases, J shed 0 bases, and the junction held 3 bases outside the gene matches. Germline V gene lookup returns CDR1 ENHRY and CDR2 SYGVKD. The CDR3 runs to 15 residues. This CDR3 is CAISGTGGTNYGYTF. The CDR3 DNA sequence: TGTGCCATCAGCGGGACAGGGGGAACTAACTATGGCTACACCTTC.

The J gene is TRBJ1-1, the V gene TRBV30; 7 bases map to TRBD1. V trimming: 3 bases; J trimming: 1 base; junction bases outside the gene matches: 8. The CDR3 totals 15 residues. Germline V lookup: CDR1 GTSNPN, CDR2 SVGIG (reference sequence). CDR3 nucleotides: TGTGCCTGGAGGGGACGGGACAGTTGGAACACTGAAGCTTTCTTT. Translation: CAWRGRDSWNTEAFF.

This clone was found a few times. The gene calls are TRBV7-9 and TRBJ2-3, with TRBD2 matching over 8 bases. The CDR3 covers 15 residues. V gave up 7 bases and J gave up 6 bases; unmatched junction bases: 12. The V gene's germline CDR1 is SEHNR and CDR2 FQNEAQ (reference sequence). This chain's CDR3 is CASTDPPSGGDTQYF. CDR3 sequence (DNA): TGTGCCAGCACCGACCCCCCAAGCGGGGGTGATACGCAGTATTTT.

This clone was seen just once. The rearrangement links TRBV18 to TRBJ1-1; D unresolved. V was shortened by 2 bases and J by 0 bases, with 7 bases between the two germline ends. The germline CDR1 and CDR2 sequences are KGHSH and LQKENI. The CDR3 consists of 14 residues. CDR3: CASSPGPVNTEAFF. CDR3 nucleotide sequence: TGTGCCAGCTCACCAGGTCCAGTGAACACTGAAGCTTTCTTT.

CDR3 residues: CASRLQGGGLNEQFF. CDR3 nucleotide sequence: TGTGCCAGCAGGCTACAGGGGGGAGGACTGAATGAGCAGTTCTTC. The chain combines TRBV28 with TRBJ2-1, with 8 positions matching TRBD1. The CDR3 consists of 15 residues. Germline V lookup: CDR1 MDHEN, CDR2 SYDVKM. Trimming took 6 bases from V and 7 from J; bases not matched to a gene: 11.

The chain carries TRBV19 and TRBJ2-1, with TRBD2 identical over 7 bases. The CDR3 is 15 amino acids. Trimming took 4 bases from V and 9 from J; bases not matched to a gene: 12. Germline loops: CDR1 LNHDA, CDR2 SQIVND (reference sequence). CDR3 region: CASSTLTGGSSEQFF. The CDR3 DNA follows: TGTGCCAGTAGTACCCTGACGGGAGGTAGTAGTGAGCAGTTCTTC.

The rearrangement links TRBV27 to TRBJ1-1; 9 nucleotides line up with TRBD1. The CDR3 runs 13 residues. Germline V gene lookup returns CDR1 MNHEY and CDR2 SMNVEV (reference sequence). The J segment lost 3 bases and the V segment lost 6 bases, leaving 2 bases of the junction unmatched. The CDR3 DNA sequence: TGTGCCAGCAGCCGACAGGGGGACACTGAAGCTTTCTTT. Protein product: CASSRQGDTEAFF.

V gene TRBV6-4 combines with J gene TRBJ2-3; maybe TRBD2 (6 bases). The CDR3 extends over 15 amino acids. From germline, CDR1 is MRHNA and CDR2 SNTAGT. Deletions cut 6 bases from V and 6 bases from J, with 19 bases between. Here the CDR3 DNA reads TGTGCCAGCAGGTGGGACTCCCTCATGGGGGATACGCAGTATTTT. It is translated as CASRWDSLMGDTQYF.

CDR3 residues: CASGQGSGTEAFF. The CDR3 nucleotides are TGTGCTAGTGGACAGGGGTCGGGCACTGAAGCTTTCTTT. This chain links TRBV12-5 with TRBJ1-1, with 7 bases aligning to TRBD1. J gave up 4 bases and V 6 bases, and 5 bases lay outside the gene matches. Germline assignment: CDR1 LGHNT and CDR2 FRNRAP. There are 13 residues in the CDR3.

This clone has more than one count but fewer than ten. The chain's CDR3 is CSVKKASGKNIQYF. CDR3 in DNA: TGCAGCGTCAAGAAGGCTAGCGGGAAAAACATTCAGTACTTC. The chain employs TRBV29-1 and TRBJ2-4, with 8 bases aligning to TRBD2. After removal of 6 bases from V and 4 bases from J, the junction contained 8 bases not matched to a gene. The CDR3 contains 14 residues. The germline gives CDR1 SQVTM, CDR2 ANQGSEA.

The J gene is TRBJ2-2, the V gene TRBV18, with D possibly TRBD2 on 6 matching bases. Germline CDR1 reads KGHSH; CDR2 reads LQKENI. CDR3 size: 16 residues. The ends were cut back, 3 bases at V and 4 bases at J, with 15 bases in the middle. This CDR3 reads CASSPEAGYFTGELFF. The CDR3 DNA is TGTGCCAGCTCACCCGAGGCGGGATACTTCACCGGGGAGCTGTTTTTT.

The chain couples TRBV2 to TRBJ1-1, with 9 nucleotides matching TRBD1. The germline CDR1 and CDR2 sequences are SNHLY and FYNNEI. The V segment lost 9 bases and the J segment 8 bases; nucleotides outside the gene matches: 10. The CDR3 is made up of 13 amino acids. The CDR3 bases are TGTGCCAGAGCGGGACAGGGAACCTTAGAAGCTTTCTTT. Amino acid sequence: CARAGQGTLEAFF.

J is TRBJ2-7 and V is TRBV29-1; 9 bases align to TRBD1. The germline V gene encodes CDR1 SQVTM and CDR2 ANQGSEA. The ends lost 6 bases at V and 7 bases at J; junction bases unmatched: 10. This CDR3 region has 13 residues. CDR3 sequence (DNA): TGCAGCGTAACAGGACAGGGGAATATGGAGCAGTACTTC. This translates into CSVTGQGNMEQYF.

V and J are TRBV29-1 and TRBJ1-4; 11 bases match TRBD1. With 6 bases clipped from V and 5 bases from J, the junction kept 20 bases outside the gene matches. Germline lookup yields CDR1 SQVTM and CDR2 ANQGSEA. The CDR3 totals 19 residues. CDR3 DNA sequence: TGCAGCGTGTTGGGGAGAGAAGTCACCGGGACAGGGGGGAATGAAAAACTGTTTTTT. Amino acid sequence: CSVLGREVTGTGGNEKLFF.

The J gene is TRBJ2-3, the V gene TRBV5-8; 9 nucleotides agree with TRBD1. The CDR3 loop spans 15 amino acids. Germline loops: CDR1 SGHTS, CDR2 YDEGEE. J lost 3 bases, V lost 3 bases, and 5 bases had no gene match. Here the CDR3 reads CASSSGTGWTDTQYF. The DNA for the CDR3 is TGTGCCAGCAGCTCCGGGACAGGGTGGACAGATACGCAGTATTTT.

This clone was observed once. The rearrangement uses TRBV6-5 and TRBJ1-4; D is undetermined. Germline CDR1 MNHEY, CDR2 SVGAGI. The CDR3 sequence is 15 residues long. V was cut by 6 bases and J by 3 bases, with 14 bases left in between. For the CDR3, the DNA is TGTGCCAGCAGGGTTCGGGGTGCCTCTAATGAAAAACTGTTTTTT. This sequence encodes CASRVRGASNEKLFF.

The V and J genes are TRBV10-3 and TRBJ1-1; TRBD1 is a possible D gene (5 bases). The CDR3 extends over 14 amino acids. V was cut by 4 bases and J by 7 bases, with 16 bases left in between. Per germline, CDR1 ENHRY and CDR2 SYGVKD. The CDR3 sequence: CAISVEGLGGEAFF. The CDR3 DNA reads TGTGCCATCAGTGTGGAAGGGTTGGGGGGTGAAGCTTTCTTT.

The chain links TRBV28 to TRBJ2-7; 9 positions agree with TRBD1. There are 13 residues in the CDR3. CDR1 is MDHEN, CDR2 SYDVKM, per germline. Trimming took 7 bases from V and 3 from J; bases not matched to a gene: 4. For the CDR3, the DNA is TGTGCCAGCACCCAGACAGGGGGCTACGAGCAGTACTTC. Translation gives CASTQTGGYEQYF.

The sample holds a few counts of this clone. The genes are TRBV7-9 and TRBJ2-1; 10 nucleotides align to TRBD2. Losses at the gene ends were 3 bases for V and 8 bases for J; bases not matched to a gene: 16. CDR3 length: 18 amino acids. The germline gives CDR1 SEHNR, CDR2 FQNEAQ (reference sequence). The CDR3 reads CASSFWRLAGLDMDEQFF. CDR3 DNA sequence: TGTGCCAGCAGCTTCTGGCGACTAGCGGGCCTGGATATGGATGAGCAGTTCTTC. The full variable domain, completed using reference TRBV7-9 and TRBJ2-1, is DTGVSQNPRHKITKRGQNVTFRCDPISEHNRLYWYRQTLGQGPEFLTYFQNEAQLEKSRLLSDRFSAERPKGSFSTLEIQRTEQGDSAMYLCASSFWRLAGLDMDEQFFGPGTRLTVL.

This clone was seen once. V usage is TRBV6-5 and J usage is TRBJ1-5; perhaps TRBD1 as D (5 bases). CDR3 length: 13 residues. Per the germline V gene, CDR1 is MNHEY and CDR2 is SVGAGI. V lost 5 bases and J lost 8, with 13 bases in between. The CDR3 here is CASSPSFREPQHF. For the CDR3, the DNA is TGTGCCAGCAGTCCCAGTTTCAGGGAGCCCCAGCATTTT.

The chain combines TRBV4-3 with TRBJ2-7; TRBD2 matches at 8 bases. This CDR3 has 15 residues. Germline V lookup: CDR1 LGHNA, CDR2 YSLEER. Trimming took 0 bases from V and 3 from J; bases not matched to a gene: 4. The CDR3 loop is CASSQDVAGNYEQYF. CDR3 nucleotide sequence: TGCGCCAGCAGCCAAGATGTAGCGGGGAACTACGAGCAGTACTTC.

This chain connects TRBV7-3 to TRBJ2-2, with D possibly TRBD1 on 5 matching bases. Germline assignment: CDR1 SGHTA and CDR2 FQGTGA. CDR3 length: 16 residues. The germline V and J ends were trimmed by 4 bases and 6 bases, with 18 bases remaining between them. The CDR3 loop reads CASSSQGISSSGELFF. The DNA for the CDR3 is TGTGCCAGCAGCTCTCAGGGTATCAGCAGCTCCGGGGAGCTGTTTTTT.

This clone was seen once. The chain recombines TRBV19 with TRBJ1-6, with TRBD1 as a possible D gene (6 bases). CDR1 and CDR2 (germline): LNHDA, SQIVND (reference sequence). With 10 bases removed from V and 10 bases from J, the gap between germline ends came to 14 bases. This CDR3 has 12 amino acids. For the CDR3, the DNA is TGTGCCACCAGGGGCGATTCATCACCCCTCCACTTT. Amino acid sequence: CATRGDSSPLHF. The full variable domain, rest sourced from reference TRBV19 and TRBJ1-6, is DGGITQSPKYLFRKEGQNVTLSCEQNLNHDAMYWYRQDPGQGLRLIYYSQIVNDFQKGDIAEGYSVSREKKESFPLTVTSAQKNPTAFYLCATRGDSSPLHFGNGTRLTVT.

The chain links TRBV30 to TRBJ2-5; D might be TRBD2 (6 bases). This CDR3 is 14 amino acids long. The germline CDR1 and CDR2 sequences are GTSNPN and SVGIG (reference sequence). The CDR3 DNA sequence: TGTGGAGGGGAGCGGGCGGGGTTCCAAGAGACCCAGTACTTC. Translation: CGGERAGFQETQYF.

The chain employs TRBV13 and TRBJ2-1; 10 bases are shared with TRBD1. This CDR3 spans 14 amino acids. The junction had 6 bases not matched to a gene; V was cut back by 5 bases and J by 8 bases. Per germline, CDR1 PRHDT and CDR2 FYEKMQ (reference sequence). CDR3 region: CASSARQGADEQFF. The CDR3 coding sequence is TGTGCCAGCAGCGCCCGACAGGGGGCCGATGAGCAGTTCTTC.

V and J are TRBV6-4 and TRBJ1-5; maybe TRBD1 (5 bases). V was shortened by 5 bases and J by 6 bases, with 11 bases between the two germline ends. Germline lookup yields CDR1 MRHNA and CDR2 SNTAGT. This CDR3 has 13 residues. This CDR3 reads CASSLGRGQPQHF. Here the CDR3 DNA reads TGTGCCAGCAGTCTGGGGAGGGGTCAGCCCCAGCATTTT.

The rearrangement joins TRBV9 to TRBJ2-2; tentative D call: TRBD1 (6 bases). Trimming took off 0 bases at V and 1 base at J, with 13 bases between the two ends. The V gene's germline CDR1 is SGDLS and CDR2 YYNGEE. The CDR3 runs 17 residues. The chain's CDR3 is CASSVGGQNLNTGELFF. CDR3 sequence (DNA): TGTGCCAGCAGCGTAGGTGGACAGAACCTGAACACCGGGGAGCTGTTTTTT.